The 32 T cell receptor beta chains reported below all come from one sample, sequenced in a study of Ad26.COV2.S vaccination and SARS-CoV-2 variants. Sample treatment: 19 received Ad26.COV2.S at low or high dose, single or two shots; about 5 received placebo; per-sample allocation not given. Samples came from day 63 after the first vaccine or placebo injection. Sequencing used immunoSEQ multiplex PCR; TCRdb keeps in-frame clones, though not all of them. The profile shows 410,000 or so clones, about nine tenths of them singletons. Source: peripheral blood, taken in a trial of Ad26.COV2.S vaccine versus placebo. The source is a person between 18 and 59 years old who received the Ad26.COV2.S COVID-19 vaccine or a placebo.

This chain connects TRBV2 to TRBJ2-4; D perhaps matches TRBD2 (6 bases). From germline, CDR1 is SNHLY and CDR2 FYNNEI. The CDR3 contains 16 residues. The V gene lost 4 bases and the J gene lost 0 bases, with 13 bases spanning the gap. In DNA form, the CDR3 reads TGTGCCAGCAGTGGGGAGGACAATCTAGCCAAAAACATTCAGTACTTC. Translating it yields CASSGEDNLAKNIQYF. The full variable domain, its missing parts supplied by reference TRBV2 and TRBJ2-4, is EPEVTQTPSHQVTQMGQEVILRCVPISNHLYFYWYRQILGQKVEFLVSFYNNEISEKSEIFDDQFSVERPDGSNFTLKIRSTKLEDSAMYFCASSGEDNLAKNIQYFGAGTRLSVL.

This clone came up a few times. The gene calls are TRBV7-3 and TRBJ1-5; D remains unclear. CDR1 and CDR2 from the germline V gene are SGHTA and FQGTGA. Between the trimmed V and J ends, which lost 5 bases and 6 bases, there was a span of 11 bases. The CDR3 length is 13 residues. CDR3 loop: CASSPVQGQPQHF. The DNA for the CDR3 is TGTGCCAGCAGCCCTGTCCAAGGTCAGCCCCAGCATTTT. Variable domain in full (rest from reference TRBV7-3 and TRBJ1-5): GAGVSQTPSNKVTEKGKYVELRCDPISGHTALYWYRQSLGQGPEFLIYFQGTGAADDSGLPNDRFFAVRPEGSVSTLKIQRTERGDSAVYLCASSPVQGQPQHFGDGTRLSIL.

The chain employs TRBV10-1 and TRBJ1-5, with 9 nucleotides matching TRBD1. With 6 bases clipped from V and 9 bases from J, the junction kept 12 bases outside the gene matches. CDR1 and CDR2 (germline): WNHNN, SYGVQD (reference sequence). CDR3 length: 15 amino acids. CDR3 amino acids: CASRFRDRADAPQHF. In nucleotides, the CDR3 is TGCGCCAGCAGATTCCGGGACAGGGCCGATGCGCCCCAGCATTTT.

This chain connects TRBV7-6 to TRBJ1-1; weak D call: TRBD1 (6 bases). V was shortened by 6 bases and J by 2 bases, with 10 bases between the two germline ends. Germline CDR1 reads SGHVS; CDR2 reads FNYEAQ. The CDR3 has 13 residues. CDR3 residues: CASSGQPNTEAFF. The CDR3 DNA sequence: TGTGCCAGCAGTGGACAGCCTAACACTGAAGCTTTCTTT.

The V and J genes are TRBV28 and TRBJ2-1, with 11 bases aligning to TRBD2. After removal of 2 bases from V and 7 bases from J, the junction contained 4 bases not matched to a gene. CDR1 MDHEN and CDR2 SYDVKM come from the germline V gene. The CDR3 totals 15 residues. The CDR3 region has the DNA TGTGCCAGCAGTTTAATGCTAGCGGGAGGTAATGAGCAGTTCTTC. This codes for CASSLMLAGGNEQFF.

DNA of the CDR3: TGTGCCAGCAGCTTACCGCGACTCCGGGCCTCTGGAAACACCATATATTTT. Translated, it gives CASSLPRLRASGNTIYF. The chain joins TRBV7-2 to TRBJ1-3; D ambiguous. The CDR3 contains 17 residues. V lost 2 bases and J lost 0, with 14 bases in between. Germline V gene sequence: CDR1 SGHTA, CDR2 FQGNSA.

The genes are TRBV15 and TRBJ1-2; 9 bases are a match to TRBD1. Germline V gives CDR1 LNHNV, CDR2 YYDKDF (reference sequence). V lost 5 bases and J lost 0; bases outside the gene matches: 13. The CDR3 length is 18 residues. CDR3 region: CATSPSRTGDGANYGYTF. CDR3 coding DNA: TGTGCCACCAGCCCTTCTCGGACAGGGGACGGAGCTAACTATGGCTACACCTTC.

This clone was recorded once. The chain employs TRBV24-1 and TRBJ2-1, with 13 bases lining up with TRBD2. V lost 3 bases and J lost 6; bases outside the gene matches: 4. CDR1 is KGHDR and CDR2 is SFDVKD in the germline V gene. The CDR3 runs to 16 residues. CDR3 in DNA: TGTGCCACCAGTGATCCGGGACTAGCGGGACGCAATGAGCAGTTCTTC. Its protein product is CATSDPGLAGRNEQFF.

This clone was seen more than once but under ten times. The chain uses TRBV6-5 and TRBJ1-1, with a weak D call TRBD1 (5 bases). The CDR3 is 15 amino acids. Germline V gene data show CDR1 as MNHEY and CDR2 as SVGAGI. Trimming shortened V by 5 bases and J by 1 base, and 14 bases separated the two germline ends. DNA of the CDR3: TGTGCCAGCAGTACCAGGACAATGAGGAACACTGAAGCTTTCTTT. Translating it yields CASSTRTMRNTEAFF.

The rearrangement joins TRBV19 to TRBJ2-3; TRBD2 matches 10 bases. The CDR3 is made up of 14 amino acids. V trimming: 7 bases; J trimming: 3 bases; junction bases outside the gene matches: 4. The germline V gene has CDR1 LNHDA and CDR2 SQIVND (reference sequence). CDR3 in amino acids: CASTLAGVTDTQYF. DNA of the CDR3: TGTGCCAGTACCCTAGCGGGAGTGACAGATACGCAGTATTTT.

The rearrangement links TRBV18 to TRBJ1-1; no clear D gene. The CDR3 covers 13 residues. Trimming stripped 3 bases from V and 5 bases from J, with 10 bases between. Germline V CDR1 and CDR2: KGHSH, LQKENI. The CDR3 reads CASSPPSETEAFF. CDR3 nucleotide sequence: TGTGCCAGCTCACCCCCCAGTGAGACTGAAGCTTTCTTT.

CDR3 protein: CASSPASGRGWEQFF. The CDR3 coding sequence is TGTGCCAGCAGCCCCGCTAGCGGGAGAGGTTGGGAGCAGTTCTTC. The chain is built from TRBV7-6 and TRBJ2-1; the match to TRBD2 covers 10 bases. The CDR3 is 15 amino acids. Germline CDR1 SGHVS, CDR2 FNYEAQ. V lost 5 bases and J lost 10; bases outside the gene matches: 11.

The V and J genes are TRBV10-1 and TRBJ2-7; weak D call: TRBD2 (6 bases). In germline, CDR1 is WNHNN, CDR2 SYGVQD (reference sequence). Trimming left V 6 bases short and J 7 bases short, with 22 bases between. The CDR3 extends over 15 amino acids. CDR3 sequence (DNA): TGCGCCAGCAGCCGGGACGTAGGGCCGGGGAGGGAGCAGTACTTC. It codes for CASSRDVGPGREQYF.

The chain joins TRBV29-1 to TRBJ1-2; D is uncertain. The CDR3 spans 14 residues. Trimming left V 0 bases short and J 3 bases short, with 11 bases between. Germline V gene sequence: CDR1 SQVTM, CDR2 ANQGSEA. The CDR3: CSVEDLPGDYGYTF. The CDR3 nucleotides read TGCAGCGTTGAAGATCTTCCGGGAGACTATGGCTACACCTTC.

This chain uses TRBV13 with TRBJ2-1, with TRBD2 matching over 10 bases. The CDR3 has 17 amino acids. V gave up 5 bases and J gave up 5 bases; unmatched junction bases: 12. Germline V gene sequence: CDR1 PRHDT, CDR2 FYEKMQ (reference sequence). CDR3 region: CASSQLDASGSHNEQFF. The CDR3 coding sequence is TGTGCCAGCAGCCAACTCGATGCTAGCGGGAGCCACAATGAGCAGTTCTTC.

CDR3 loop: CASRTGVNTGELFF. CDR3 in DNA: TGTGCCAGCAGGACAGGGGTTAACACCGGGGAGCTGTTTTTT. The rearrangement uses TRBV2 and TRBJ2-2; 8 bases fit TRBD1. Germline loops: CDR1 SNHLY, CDR2 FYNNEI. This CDR3 comprises 14 residues. V lost 6 bases and J lost 2; bases outside the gene matches: 2.

The chain is built from TRBV6-5 and TRBJ2-7; D unresolved. With 2 bases removed from V and 0 bases from J, the gap between germline ends came to 11 bases. Germline V CDR1 and CDR2: MNHEY, SVGAGI. This CDR3 has 15 amino acids. CDR3 nucleotide sequence: TGTGCCAGCAGTTACGGGCAGCCCCACTCCTACGAGCAGTACTTC. This gives the protein CASSYGQPHSYEQYF.

J is TRBJ2-5 and V is TRBV2, with D perhaps TRBD1 (5 bases). The CDR3 is 14 amino acids. From germline, CDR1 is SNHLY and CDR2 FYNNEI. V lost 7 bases and J lost 5, with 17 bases in between. The CDR3 loop reads CASNVLRAGETQYF. The CDR3, as DNA: TGTGCCAGCAATGTCCTCAGGGCTGGGGAGACCCAGTACTTC.

This chain joins TRBV11-2 and TRBJ2-5; D is unresolved. The V end was cut by 5 bases, the J end by 1 base, with 8 bases between. This CDR3 has 13 residues. In germline, CDR1 is SGHAT, CDR2 FQNNGV. Written as DNA, the CDR3 is TGTGCCAGCAGCCCGCCGGGCCAAGAGACCCAGTACTTC. Amino acid sequence: CASSPPGQETQYF.

This sequence joins TRBV7-8 and TRBJ1-2, with 8 bases fitting TRBD1. Germline assignment: CDR1 SGHVS and CDR2 FQNEAQ. Unmatched junction bases numbered 2, after V lost 8 bases and J lost 6 bases. The CDR3 extends over 11 amino acids. The CDR3 DNA reads TGTGCCAGCGGGACAGGTGATGGCTACACCTTC. It yields the protein CASGTGDGYTF.

The chain uses TRBV20-1 and TRBJ1-1; a weak D match, TRBD1 (6 bases). CDR1 and CDR2 from the germline V gene are DFQATT and SNEGSKA (reference sequence). Trimming left V 3 bases short and J 11 bases short, with 19 bases between. This CDR3 contains 13 residues. The CDR3 spells CSASSSQTGFAFF. The DNA for the CDR3 is TGCAGTGCTAGTTCGTCTCAAACAGGGTTCGCTTTCTTT.

The chain is built from TRBV20-1 and TRBJ2-7; 9 bases line up with TRBD2. Per the germline V gene, CDR1 is DFQATT and CDR2 is SNEGSKA (reference sequence). The CDR3 has 16 residues. V dropped 3 bases and J dropped 0; count of bases not matched to a gene: 9. In nucleotides, the CDR3 is TGCAGTGCTAGTCGTTCTAGCGGGATGAGCTCCTACGAGCAGTACTTC. This sequence encodes CSASRSSGMSSYEQYF.

The chain joins TRBV7-3 to TRBJ2-1, with 8 bases lining up with TRBD2. The CDR3 has 16 residues. Germline lookup yields CDR1 SGHTA and CDR2 FQGTGA. The ends lost 5 bases at V and 6 bases at J; junction bases unmatched: 12. The CDR3 loop is CASSINRLAGPNEQFF. The CDR3 nucleotides read TGTGCCAGCAGCATTAATCGTCTAGCGGGTCCCAATGAGCAGTTCTTC. The full variable domain, rest sourced from reference TRBV7-3 and TRBJ2-1, is GAGVSQTPSNKVTEKGKYVELRCDPISGHTALYWYRQSLGQGPEFLIYFQGTGAADDSGLPNDRFFAVRPEGSVSTLKIQRTERGDSAVYLCASSINRLAGPNEQFFGPGTRLTVL.

This clone was found once. This chain joins TRBV3-1 (or the pseudogene TRBV3-2) and TRBJ2-2; D might be TRBD1 or TRBD2, each matching 5 bases. There are 19 residues in the CDR3. From germline, CDR1 is LGHDT and CDR2 YNNKEL (reference sequence). The V end lost 4 bases, the J end lost 3 bases, and 24 bases lay between the germline ends. As DNA, the CDR3 is TGTGCCAGCAGCCGAGGGAGCGTCAACAAGGTGGGGGACACCGGGGAGCTGTTTTTT. It specifies CASSRGSVNKVGDTGELFF.

This chain connects TRBV11-3 to TRBJ2-5, with D perhaps TRBD2 (6 bases). This CDR3 is built from 17 residues. The germline V and J ends were trimmed by 2 bases and 4 bases, with 20 bases remaining between them. Germline V gene data show CDR1 as SGHNT and CDR2 as YENEEA. Written as DNA, the CDR3 is TGTGCCAGCAGCTTATCGGCAGGACCCGCGGGAAGAGAGACCCAGTACTTC. Its translation is CASSLSAGPAGRETQYF.

This clone has a handful of counts. The chain couples TRBV4-1 to TRBJ2-1, with 7 positions matching TRBD2. Trimming removed 4 bases from V and 5 bases from J; junction bases left unmatched: 2. The CDR3 spans 13 residues. Germline V gene sequence: CDR1 MGHRA, CDR2 YSYEKL. DNA of the CDR3: TGCGCCAGCAGCCCTGGGACTAACAATGAGCAGTTCTTC. It codes for CASSPGTNNEQFF.

The chain links TRBV7-8 to TRBJ2-1, with 13 bases fitting TRBD2. CDR3 length: 17 amino acids. The V and J ends lost 1 base and 8 bases, in that order; junction bases with no gene match: 8. Germline CDR1 SGHVS, CDR2 FQNEAQ. The CDR3 DNA follows: TGTGCCAGCAGCTTAGTTGTGGGGACTAGCGGGACGGATGAGCAGTTCTTC. Its translation: CASSLVVGTSGTDEQFF.

The CDR3 sequence is CASSLWGSTDTQYF. In DNA form, the CDR3 reads TGTGCCAGCAGCTTATGGGGCAGCACAGATACGCAGTATTTT. V usage is TRBV7-3 and J usage is TRBJ2-3, with D maybe TRBD1 (5 bases). Germline CDR1 is SGHTA and CDR2 is FQGTGA. This CDR3 has 14 amino acids. Trimming removed 2 bases from V and 0 bases from J, with 6 bases in between.

V gene TRBV19 combines with J gene TRBJ2-7, with TRBD1 matching 8 bases. Trimming at V came to 6 bases and at J to 4 bases, leaving 8 bases not matched to a gene. This CDR3 has 14 residues. Germline values: CDR1 LNHDA, CDR2 SQIVND (reference sequence). CDR3 sequence: CASSLDRVGYEQYF. The CDR3 bases are TGTGCCAGTAGCCTGGACAGGGTCGGGTACGAGCAGTACTTC. Full variable domain (rest looked up from reference TRBV19 and TRBJ2-7): DGGITQSPKYLFRKEGQNVTLSCEQNLNHDAMYWYRQDPGQGLRLIYYSQIVNDFQKGDIAEGYSVSREKKESFPLTVTSAQKNPTAFYLCASSLDRVGYEQYFGPGTRLTVT.

The chain is built from TRBV7-3 and TRBJ2-3; 11 bases fit TRBD2. V dropped 4 bases and J dropped 11; count of bases not matched to a gene: 5. Germline-derived CDR1 and CDR2 are SGHTA and FQGTGA. This CDR3 is 13 amino acids long. For the CDR3, the DNA is TGTGCCAGCAGCTCCATAGCGGGAGGGATGCAGTATTTT. Translated: CASSSIAGGMQYF.

The chain employs TRBV5-1 and TRBJ2-3; 8 positions match TRBD2. J was trimmed by 2 bases and V by 4 bases; bases with no gene match: 15. The CDR3 runs 18 residues. The germline V gene has CDR1 SGHRS and CDR2 YFSETQ. CDR3 nucleotides: TGCGCCAGCAGCACCCCCGGGACTAGTTATTTGGACACAGATACGCAGTATTTT. This codes for CASSTPGTSYLDTDTQYF. Complete variable domain (other parts from reference TRBV5-1 and TRBJ2-3): KAGVTQTPRYLIKTRGQQVTLSCSPISGHRSVSWYQQTPGQGLQFLFEYFSETQRNKGNFPGRFSGRQFSNSRSEMNVSTLELGDSALYLCASSTPGTSYLDTDTQYFGPGTRLTVL.

Written as DNA, the CDR3 is TGTGCCAGCAGTTATGGAACCAACTATGGCTACACCTTC. Translated: CASSYGTNYGYTF. The chain uses TRBV6-5 and TRBJ1-2; D is uncertain. CDR3 length: 13 residues. V lost 3 bases and J 2 bases, leaving 7 bases between the germline ends. Germline CDR1 and CDR2: MNHEY and SVGAGI.